The source of this TCR beta chain is a study of control samples from healthy donors and cancer patients. Produced via immunoSEQ multiplex PCR; TCRdb's table is partial and in-frame only. The data contain about 250,000 clones, over 75% of them seen just once; the ten biggest clones take up roughly 14%. The germline V gene has CDR1 KGHSH and CDR2 LQKENI. Trimming took 3 bases from V and 6 from J, leaving 12 bases between them. The CDR3 spans 14 residues. The rearrangement uses TRBV18 and TRBJ2-1, with a weak D call TRBD2 (6 bases). The sequenced sample was PBMCs. The sequence derives from a woman aged 55-75 years with lung cancer. CDR3: CASSPGLPPNEQFF. CDR3 nucleotide sequence: TGTGCCAGCTCACCGGGACTCCCCCCCAATGAGCAGTTCTTC.